The rows below give T cell receptor beta chains drawn from one sample of a study of graft-versus-host responses after intestinal transplantation. Assay: immunoSEQ multiplex PCR; the TCRdb copy retains only in-frame clones and omits some. The data show 40,000 or so clones, around four fifths seen once. Sample: PBMCs, taken about 990 days after transplant. Receptor source: a human patient who received an intestinal transplant, so some T cells may come from the graft donor. Each CDR3 is given with its conserved first and last residue. Each record gives: clone size, V gene, D gene, J gene, CDR3 protein, CDR3 DNA. D genes are given only for firm matches. Part of the rows lack a size; the others show once, few, many or a class for expanded clones.

size: NA; V: TRBV28; D: TRBD1; J: TRBJ1-2; CDR3: CASTTDRGIYGYTF; DNA: TGTGCCAGCACCACGGACAGGGGGATATATGGCTACACCTTC
size: NA; V: TRBV19; D: TRBD1; J: TRBJ1-5; CDR3: CASSTGTGEQPQHF; DNA: TGTGCCAGTAGTACTGGTACAGGGGAGCAGCCCCAGCATTTT
size: NA; V: TRBV7-9; D: NA; J: TRBJ1-2; CDR3: CASSGAWGDGYTF; DNA: TGTGCCAGCAGCGGTGCGTGGGGGGATGGCTACACCTTC
size: NA; V: TRBV9; D: NA; J: TRBJ2-4; CDR3: CASSPREVKNIQYF; DNA: TGTGCCAGCAGCCCCAGAGAGGTCAAAAACATTCAGTACTTC
size: NA; V: TRBV6-5; D: NA; J: TRBJ2-3; CDR3: CASGNGDTQYF; DNA: TGTGCCAGCGGTAACGGGGATACGCAGTATTTT
size: NA; V: TRBV2; D: NA; J: TRBJ1-5; CDR3: CASRQDYSNQPQHF; DNA: TGTGCCAGCAGGCAAGACTATAGCAATCAGCCCCAGCATTTT
size: NA; V: TRBV18; D: TRBD1; J: TRBJ2-1; CDR3: CASSPPQGAYNEQFF; DNA: TGTGCCAGCTCACCACCGCAGGGGGCTTACAATGAGCAGTTCTTC
size: NA; V: TRBV4-3; D: NA; J: TRBJ1-4; CDR3: CASSQGDSEKLFF; DNA: TGCGCCAGCAGCCAAGGGGATAGCGAAAAACTGTTTTTT
size: NA; V: TRBV7-9; D: NA; J: TRBJ1-2; CDR3: CASSLEQGGTNYGYTF; DNA: TGTGCCAGCAGCTTAGAGCAGGGCGGAACTAACTATGGCTACACCTTC
size: NA; V: TRBV28; D: NA; J: TRBJ1-1; CDR3: CASSLPGATPEAFF; DNA: TGTGCCAGCAGTTTACCGGGGGCGACCCCTGAAGCTTTCTTT
size: once; V: TRBV2; D: NA; J: TRBJ2-1; CDR3: CASFAHEQFF; DNA: TGTGCCAGCTTTGCCCATGAGCAGTTCTTC
size: NA; V: TRBV4-2; D: NA; J: TRBJ2-7; CDR3: CASSQEGAVEQYF; DNA: TGTGCCAGCAGCCAAGAAGGGGCCGTCGAGCAGTACTTC
size: NA; V: TRBV28; D: TRBD1; J: TRBJ2-2; CDR3: CASSDRVANTGELFF; DNA: TGTGCCAGCAGTGACAGGGTAGCGAACACCGGGGAGCTGTTTTTT
size: NA; V: TRBV5-4; D: TRBD1; J: TRBJ2-5; CDR3: CASSFGRGLETQYF; DNA: TGTGCCAGCAGCTTCGGCAGGGGGCTGGAGACCCAGTACTTC
size: once; V: TRBV7-6; D: NA; J: TRBJ2-1; CDR3: CASSLGGDEQFF; DNA: TGTGCCAGCAGTCTTGGGGGCGATGAGCAGTTCTTC
size: NA; V: TRBV6-7; D: NA; J: TRBJ1-2; CDR3: CASSYRSGAGYGYTF; DNA: TGTGCCAGCAGTTACCGTTCGGGGGCTGGCTATGGCTACACCTTC
size: NA; V: TRBV9; D: NA; J: TRBJ2-3; CDR3: CASSVAGGFFTDTQYF; DNA: TGTGCCAGCAGCGTAGCTGGGGGATTTTTCACAGATACGCAGTATTTT
size: NA; V: TRBV7-9; D: TRBD2; J: TRBJ2-3; CDR3: CASSFSGRADTQYF; DNA: TGTGCCAGCAGCTTTAGCGGGCGAGCAGATACGCAGTATTTT